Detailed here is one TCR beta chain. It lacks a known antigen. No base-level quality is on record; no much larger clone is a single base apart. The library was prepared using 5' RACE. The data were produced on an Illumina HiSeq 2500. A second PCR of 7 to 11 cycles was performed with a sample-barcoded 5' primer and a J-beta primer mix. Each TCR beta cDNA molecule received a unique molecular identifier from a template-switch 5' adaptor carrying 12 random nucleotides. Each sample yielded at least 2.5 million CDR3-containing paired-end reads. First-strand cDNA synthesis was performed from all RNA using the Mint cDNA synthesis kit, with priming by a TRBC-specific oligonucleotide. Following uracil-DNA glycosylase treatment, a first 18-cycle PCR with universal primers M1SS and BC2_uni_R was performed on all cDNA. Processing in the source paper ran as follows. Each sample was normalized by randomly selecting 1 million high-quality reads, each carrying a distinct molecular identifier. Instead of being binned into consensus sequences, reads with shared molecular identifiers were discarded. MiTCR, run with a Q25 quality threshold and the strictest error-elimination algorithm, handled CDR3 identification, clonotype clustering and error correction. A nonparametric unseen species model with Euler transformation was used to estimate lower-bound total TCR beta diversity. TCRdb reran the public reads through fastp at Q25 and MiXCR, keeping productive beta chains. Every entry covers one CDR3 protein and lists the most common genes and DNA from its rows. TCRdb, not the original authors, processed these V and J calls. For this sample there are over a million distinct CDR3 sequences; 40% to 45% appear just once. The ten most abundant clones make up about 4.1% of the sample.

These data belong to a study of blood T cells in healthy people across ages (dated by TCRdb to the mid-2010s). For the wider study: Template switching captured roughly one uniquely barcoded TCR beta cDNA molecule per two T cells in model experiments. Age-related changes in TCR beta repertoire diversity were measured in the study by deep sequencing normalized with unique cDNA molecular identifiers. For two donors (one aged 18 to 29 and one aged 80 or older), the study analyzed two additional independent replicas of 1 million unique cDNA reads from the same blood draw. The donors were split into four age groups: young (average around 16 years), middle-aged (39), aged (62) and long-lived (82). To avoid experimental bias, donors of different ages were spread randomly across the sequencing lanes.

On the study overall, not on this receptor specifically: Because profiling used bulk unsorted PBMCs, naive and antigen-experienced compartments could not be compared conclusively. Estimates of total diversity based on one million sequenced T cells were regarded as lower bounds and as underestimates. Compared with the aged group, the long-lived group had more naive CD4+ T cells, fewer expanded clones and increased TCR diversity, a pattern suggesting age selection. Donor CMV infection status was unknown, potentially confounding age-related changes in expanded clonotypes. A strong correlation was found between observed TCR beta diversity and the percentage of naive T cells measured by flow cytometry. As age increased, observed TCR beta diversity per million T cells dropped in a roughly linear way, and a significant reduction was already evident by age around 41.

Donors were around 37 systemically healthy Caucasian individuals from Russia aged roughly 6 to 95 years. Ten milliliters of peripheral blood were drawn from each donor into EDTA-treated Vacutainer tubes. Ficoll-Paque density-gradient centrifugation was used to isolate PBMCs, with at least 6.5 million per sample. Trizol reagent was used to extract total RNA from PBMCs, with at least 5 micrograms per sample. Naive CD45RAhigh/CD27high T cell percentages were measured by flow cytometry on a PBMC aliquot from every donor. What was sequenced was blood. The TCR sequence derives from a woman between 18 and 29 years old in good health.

The sequenced DNA: TGTGCCAGCAGCGTAGAAGGCGGGCTAACGTACAATGAGCAGTTCTTC. Its protein reads: CASSVEGGLTYNEQFF. This receptor chain uses TRBV9 and TRBJ2-1; the D gene is possibly TRBD2, with 5 bases matching. CDR1 and CDR2 are read off the germline V gene as SGDLS and YYNGEE. From the cysteine through the phenylalanine, the CDR3 covers 16 amino acids. The sequence is cut down to CDR3 DNA, 48 bases in frame from base 1. V lost 0 bases and J lost 4 bases; the stretch between them is 14 bases long.